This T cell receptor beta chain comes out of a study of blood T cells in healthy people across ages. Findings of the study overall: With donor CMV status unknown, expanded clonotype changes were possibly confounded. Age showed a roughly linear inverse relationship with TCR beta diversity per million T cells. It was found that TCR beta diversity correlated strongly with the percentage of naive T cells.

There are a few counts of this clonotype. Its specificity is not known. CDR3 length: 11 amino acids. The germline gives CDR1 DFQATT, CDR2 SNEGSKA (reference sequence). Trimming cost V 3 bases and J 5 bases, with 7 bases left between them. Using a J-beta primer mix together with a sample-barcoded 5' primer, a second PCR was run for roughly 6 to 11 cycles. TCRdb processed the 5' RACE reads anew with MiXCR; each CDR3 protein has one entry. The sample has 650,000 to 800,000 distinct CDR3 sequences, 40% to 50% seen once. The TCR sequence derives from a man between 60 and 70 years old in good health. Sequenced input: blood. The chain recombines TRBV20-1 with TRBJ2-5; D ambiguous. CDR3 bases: TGCAGTGCTAGGCTAGGCGAGACCCAGTACTTC. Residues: CSARLGETQYF.